A selection of T cell receptor beta chains follows, all from one sample in a study of beta chain features in type 1 diabetes. Some clones are missing from TCRdb's copy, which holds only in-frame ones; the method was immunoSEQ multiplex PCR. The sample holds about 650,000 clones, 12% seen once. The sample consisted of naive CD4+ T cells from blood. These receptor sequences come from a man aged 30 to 39 with type 1 diabetes. Each CDR3 is given with its conserved first and last residue. D genes are given only for firm matches. Rows may omit the clone size; those that give it use once, few, many or a size class.

clone_size	d_call	v_call	j_call	cdr3_nt	cdr3_aa
.	.	TRBV19	TRBJ2-4	TGTGCCAGTAGTTCCAGGACAGCTAACTATCTACTAGCCAAAAACATTCAGTACTTC	CASSSRTANYLLAKNIQYF
few	.	TRBV18	TRBJ2-7	TGTGCCAGCTCACCTAATGAACCCTTTGGGCAGTACTTC	CASSPNEPFGQYF
few	TRBD2	TRBV14	TRBJ2-1	TGTGCCAGCAGCCACACCGGGACTAGCGGGGGGTTCAATGAGCAGTTCTTC	CASSHTGTSGGFNEQFF
.	.	TRBV7-2	TRBJ1-6	TGTGCCAGCAGCTTACGGGGACACGGGAGTGCACCCCTCCACTTT	CASSLRGHGSAPLHF
few	.	TRBV6-5	TRBJ1-1	TGTGCCAGCAGTTACTCGGGGCACGGCAACACTGAAGCTTTCTTT	CASSYSGHGNTEAFF
few	TRBD1	TRBV9	TRBJ1-3	TGTGCCAGCAGCCTAGGACAGGCCTACTCTGGAAACACCATATATTTT	CASSLGQAYSGNTIYF
.	TRBD1	TRBV27	TRBJ2-3	TGTGCCAGCAGTCCACCGACAGGGCGGGGCACAGATACGCAGTATTTT	CASSPPTGRGTDTQYF
few	TRBD1	TRBV27	TRBJ2-3	TGTGCCAGCAGTTTAGTCGGGACAGCCTACACAGATACGCAGTATTTT	CASSLVGTAYTDTQYF
few	.	TRBV29-1	TRBJ1-3	TGCAGCGTTGAACTGAGTTCTGGAAACACCATATATTTT	CSVELSSGNTIYF
few	.	TRBV7-2	TRBJ1-5	TGTGCCAGCAGCTTACTTGGAGGCGGGGATCAGCCCCAGCATTTT	CASSLLGGGDQPQHF
.	TRBD1	TRBV6-6	TRBJ2-1	TGTGCCAGCAGTTTGACAGGGACGGGGGAGCAGTTCTTC	CASSLTGTGEQFF
.	TRBD1	TRBV4-3	TRBJ2-3	TGCGCCAGCAGCCAAGATACCCCCAAGGACCGGGACAGGGGACCAGATACGCAGTATTTT	CASSQDTPKDRDRGPDTQYF
few	.	TRBV5-4	TRBJ1-2	TGTGCCAGCAGCGTGGGCCCACCGGGGGCCTCTGGCTACACCTTC	CASSVGPPGASGYTF
few	.	TRBV19	TRBJ2-5	TGTGCCAGTAGATCAGGGGAGACCCAGTACTTC	CASRSGETQYF
few	.	TRBV28	TRBJ2-1	TGTGCCACCAGAGAGGGGGTCAATGAGCAGTTCTTC	CATREGVNEQFF